The 27 T cell receptor beta chains below were found in one sample sequenced in a study of shared clonotypes between healthy human individuals. Libraries were prepared by immunoSEQ multiplex PCR; TCRdb keeps only in-frame clonotypes and omits some of them. The table shows millions of clones, with more than 90% occurring only once. The sequenced sample was naive CD4+ T cells sorted from blood. Subset described: CD45RA+ positively selected. These receptors were obtained from a young man in good health.

J is TRBJ1-1 and V is TRBV10-2; 9 nucleotides align to TRBD1. V shed 6 bases, J shed 1 base, and the junction held 9 bases outside the gene matches. CDR3 length: 16 residues. The V gene's germline CDR1 is WSHSY and CDR2 SAAADI. CDR3 DNA: TGCGCCAGCAGGACCCCCGGGACAGGGACGAACACTGAAGCTTTCTTT. This encodes CASRTPGTGTNTEAFF.

The rearrangement joins TRBV7-9 to TRBJ1-4, with a weak D call TRBD1 (6 bases). The CDR3 sequence is 15 residues long. The V gene's germline CDR1 is SEHNR and CDR2 FQNEAQ (reference sequence). V lost 5 bases, J lost 7 bases, and 17 bases lay in between. CDR3 amino acids: CASSVIREGGEKLFF. The CDR3 DNA follows: TGTGCCAGCAGCGTGATCAGGGAGGGGGGTGAAAAACTGTTTTTT.

The chain carries TRBV5-1 and TRBJ2-5, with unresolved D. Trimming stripped 4 bases from V and 5 bases from J, with 12 bases between. The CDR3 consists of 13 residues. Germline CDR1 SGHRS, CDR2 YFSETQ. Here the CDR3 DNA reads TGCGCCAGCAGCCCGGGTAATGGGGAGACCCAGTACTTC. Translating it yields CASSPGNGETQYF. Filled out from reference TRBV5-1 and TRBJ2-5, the complete variable domain reads KAGVTQTPRYLIKTRGQQVTLSCSPISGHRSVSWYQQTPGQGLQFLFEYFSETQRNKGNFPGRFSGRQFSNSRSEMNVSTLELGDSALYLCASSPGNGETQYFGPGTRLLVL.

This clone has only a few counts. The chain carries TRBV30 and TRBJ1-5; 7 bases agree with TRBD1. The trim removed 4 bases at V and 1 base at J, leaving 4 bases unmatched. CDR1 GTSNPN and CDR2 SVGIG come from the germline V gene (reference sequence). The CDR3 runs 14 residues. CDR3 region: CAWTRQGSNQPQHF. Written as DNA, the CDR3 is TGTGCCTGGACTCGACAGGGAAGCAATCAGCCCCAGCATTTT. Using reference TRBV30 and TRBJ1-5 for the parts outside the CDR3, the full variable domain is SQTIHQWPATLVQPVGSPLSLECTVEGTSNPNLYWYRQAAGRGLQLLFYSVGIGQISSEVPQNLSASRPQDRQFILSSKKLLLSDSGFYLCAWTRQGSNQPQHFGDGTRLSIL.

This clone has a handful of counts. Different DNA sequences within this sample yield the same CDR3. The gene calls are TRBV5-4 and TRBJ1-1, with 7 positions matching TRBD1. CDR3 size: 14 residues. The germline V gene has CDR1 SGHNT and CDR2 YYREEE (reference sequence). Losses at the gene ends were 3 bases for V and 0 bases for J; bases not matched to a gene: 2. The CDR3 spells CASSSTGLNTEAFF. The CDR3 region has the DNA TGTGCCAGCAGCTCGACAGGGTTGAACACTGAAGCTTTCTTT. The full variable domain, with the rest looked up from reference TRBV5-4 and TRBJ1-1, is ETGVTQSPTHLIKTRGQQVTLRCSSQSGHNTVSWYQQALGQGPQFIFQYYREEENGRGNFPPRFSGLQFPNYSSELNVNALELDDSALYLCASSSTGLNTEAFFGQGTRLTVV.

The chain employs TRBV30 and TRBJ2-1, with D possibly TRBD1 on 5 matching bases. CDR1 is GTSNPN, CDR2 SVGIG, per germline (reference sequence). Trimming cost V 1 base and J 8 bases, with 15 bases left between them. The CDR3 extends over 14 amino acids. CDR3 bases: TGTGCCTGGAGTGCAGGGTGGGGCAATGATGAGCAGTTCTTC. This encodes CAWSAGWGNDEQFF.

The V call is TRBV18, the J call TRBJ1-1; TRBD1 agrees at 8 bases. Per the germline V gene, CDR1 is KGHSH and CDR2 is LQKENI. The CDR3 length is 13 residues. The V and J ends lost 6 bases and 2 bases, in that order; junction bases with no gene match: 2. The CDR3 reads CASSTGDNTEAFF. CDR3 nucleotides: TGTGCCAGCTCGACAGGGGATAACACTGAAGCTTTCTTT.

The V call is TRBV7-9, the J call TRBJ2-5; no firm D call. The CDR3 covers 14 residues. Germline V gene data show CDR1 as SEHNR and CDR2 as FQNEAQ (reference sequence). Trimming cost V 7 bases and J 5 bases, with 17 bases left between them. CDR3 sequence reads: CASTKERSSETQYF. The CDR3 region has the DNA TGTGCCAGCACCAAGGAAAGATCTAGTGAGACCCAGTACTTC.

The gene calls are TRBV7-6 and TRBJ2-1, with 12 bases fitting TRBD2. The junction had 9 bases not matched to a gene; V was cut back by 5 bases and J by 10 bases. The germline CDR1 and CDR2 sequences are SGHVS and FNYEAQ. This CDR3 comprises 15 residues. The CDR3 nucleotides read TGTGCCAGCAGCCAACCGACTAGCGGGGGCACGGAGCAGTTCTTC. This codes for CASSQPTSGGTEQFF.

The chain links TRBV5-5 to TRBJ2-2; no definite D call. The V gene lost 0 bases and the J gene lost 7 bases, with 7 bases spanning the gap. There are 13 residues in the CDR3. Germline-derived CDR1 and CDR2 are SGHKS and YYEKEE (reference sequence). CDR3 nucleotide sequence: TGTGCCAGCAGCTTGGCCCCCAACGGGGAGCTGTTTTTT. It codes for CASSLAPNGELFF.

This clone appeared a single time. V and J are TRBV4-3 and TRBJ2-2; 12 bases align to TRBD2. Germline CDR1 and CDR2: LGHNA and YSLEER. With V trimmed by 1 base and J by 3 bases, 3 bases remained unmatched. The CDR3 spans 17 residues. CDR3 region: CASSQVLAGGYTGELFF. The DNA of the CDR3 is TGCGCCAGCAGCCAAGTCCTAGCGGGAGGGTACACCGGGGAGCTGTTTTTT.

The rearrangement uses TRBV6-6 and TRBJ1-5; D gene ambiguous. Trimming cost V 8 bases and J 5 bases, with 10 bases left between them. The CDR3 length is 12 residues. Per the germline V gene, CDR1 is MNHNY and CDR2 is SVGAGI (reference sequence). The CDR3 region has the DNA TGTGCCAGCGCCACCGGGGATCAGCCCCAGCATTTT. It codes for CASATGDQPQHF.

The V and J genes are TRBV5-4 and TRBJ1-6; no definite D call. Germline V CDR1 and CDR2: SGHNT, YYREEE (reference sequence). The V and J ends lost 2 bases and 10 bases respectively, with 13 bases between them. CDR3 length: 14 amino acids. CDR3 nucleotide sequence: TGTGCCAGCAGCTTCCAGGAACGGAACTCACCCCTCCACTTT. Amino acids: CASSFQERNSPLHF.

As regards this clone: The sample contains more than one DNA sequence encoding this CDR3. The V call is TRBV20-1, the J call TRBJ2-5, with TRBD2 matching over 7 bases. Losses at the gene ends were 4 bases for V and 7 bases for J; bases not matched to a gene: 3. Germline V gene lookup returns CDR1 DFQATT and CDR2 SNEGSKA (reference sequence). The CDR3 covers 11 residues. This chain's CDR3 is CSATPGGTQYF. The CDR3 DNA is TGCAGTGCTACACCGGGGGGGACCCAGTACTTC.

Regarding this clone: The sample holds other DNA sequences that translate to the same CDR3. The chain has TRBV30 and TRBJ1-1; D unclear. V lost 2 bases and J lost 2, with 6 bases in between. Germline CDR1 GTSNPN, CDR2 SVGIG (reference sequence). CDR3 length: 12 residues. Here the CDR3 DNA reads TGTGCCTGGAGTCGTCAAAACACTGAAGCTTTCTTT. Residues: CAWSRQNTEAFF.

The V and J genes are TRBV29-1 and TRBJ2-7; D is possibly TRBD2 (6 bases). Germline assignment: CDR1 SQVTM and CDR2 ANQGSEA. The V and J ends lost 5 bases and 5 bases respectively, with 16 bases between them. CDR3 length equals 13 residues. The CDR3 is CSVPGLRAHEQYF. CDR3 bases: TGCAGCGTTCCGGGACTCCGGGCGCACGAGCAGTACTTC.

A note on this clone: This sample includes further DNA sequences coding for the same CDR3. V usage is TRBV30 and J usage is TRBJ1-2; tentatively, D is TRBD1 (5 bases). Between the trimmed V and J ends, which lost 2 bases and 1 base, there was a span of 8 bases. The CDR3 consists of 13 residues. CDR1 and CDR2 (germline): GTSNPN, SVGIG (reference sequence). The CDR3 coding sequence is TGTGCCTGGAGTCGGCAGGGTAACTATGGCTACACCTTC. It codes for CAWSRQGNYGYTF.

The CDR3 sequence is CAISPGAQGNEQFF. Written as DNA, the CDR3 is TGTGCCATCAGCCCAGGGGCCCAGGGCAATGAGCAGTTCTTC. The J gene is TRBJ2-1, the V gene TRBV10-3, with D possibly being TRBD1 (6 bases). V was pared by 6 bases and J by 6 bases, with 15 bases between. Per germline, CDR1 ENHRY and CDR2 SYGVKD. This CDR3 has 14 amino acids.

The V call is TRBV27, the J call TRBJ2-1; 11 nucleotides align to TRBD1. Germline-derived CDR1 and CDR2 are MNHEY and SMNVEV (reference sequence). Unmatched junction bases numbered 10, after V lost 5 bases and J lost 7 bases. The CDR3 sequence is 16 residues long. The CDR3 region is CASSPTDRGLVNEQFF. In nucleotides, the CDR3 is TGTGCCAGCAGTCCAACGGACAGGGGGCTTGTTAATGAGCAGTTCTTC.

This clone has just one count. V and J are TRBV7-8 and TRBJ2-7; D call uncertain. V gave up 1 base and J gave up 6 bases, with 10 bases separating them. The CDR3 is 13 amino acids. The V gene's germline CDR1 is SGHVS and CDR2 FQNEAQ. CDR3 residues: CASSLVMKGEQYF. The DNA for the CDR3 is TGTGCCAGCAGCTTAGTTATGAAGGGCGAGCAGTACTTC.

V is TRBV13 and J is TRBJ2-7; 8 nucleotides align to TRBD2. V lost 0 bases, J lost 0 bases, and 7 bases stayed unmatched. CDR3 length: 17 amino acids. In germline, CDR1 is PRHDT, CDR2 FYEKMQ (reference sequence). CDR3 loop: CASSLGGFLAGSYEQYF. CDR3 DNA: TGTGCCAGCAGCTTAGGCGGGTTCCTAGCGGGCTCCTACGAGCAGTACTTC. The complete variable domain, with remaining parts taken from reference TRBV13 and TRBJ2-7, reads AAGVIQSPRHLIKEKRETATLKCYPIPRHDTVYWYQQGPGQDPQFLISFYEKMQSDKGSIPDRFSAQQFSDYHSELNMSSLELGDSALYFCASSLGGFLAGSYEQYFGPGTRLTVT.

This clone has only a few counts. The same CDR3 also results from other DNA sequences found in this sample. J is TRBJ1-5 and V is TRBV5-1; D unresolved. In germline, CDR1 is SGHRS, CDR2 YFSETQ. CDR3 length: 15 residues. V was trimmed by 0 bases and J by 0 bases, leaving 7 bases between them. The CDR3 DNA sequence: TGCGCCAGCAGCTTGGCAGGTGATAGCAATCAGCCCCAGCATTTT. Translating it yields CASSLAGDSNQPQHF.

The chain uses TRBV2 and TRBJ1-2; D is perhaps TRBD1 (5 bases). The germline V and J ends were trimmed by 6 bases and 3 bases, with 17 bases remaining between them. CDR3 length equals 15 residues. Germline assignment: CDR1 SNHLY and CDR2 FYNNEI. Here the CDR3 reads CASSAPGRGDYGYTF. The CDR3 DNA is TGTGCCAGCAGCGCCCCTGGGAGGGGCGACTATGGCTACACCTTC.

The genes are TRBV7-9 and TRBJ2-4, with D possibly being TRBD1 or TRBD2 (5 bases each). This CDR3 has 17 residues. CDR1 SEHNR and CDR2 FQNEAQ come from the germline V gene (reference sequence). V was trimmed by 3 bases and J by 0 bases, leaving 15 bases between them. As DNA, the CDR3 is TGTGCCAGCAGCTTTATCTCTACGGGGCTAGCCAAAAACATTCAGTACTTC. Translating it yields CASSFISTGLAKNIQYF.

Points on this clone: The sample has other DNA sequences that encode this CDR3 too. The chain employs TRBV11-2 and TRBJ2-7; perhaps TRBD1 as D (6 bases). The CDR3 extends over 13 amino acids. Trimming stripped 1 base from V and 3 bases from J, with 7 bases between. Per germline, CDR1 SGHAT and CDR2 FQNNGV. DNA of the CDR3: TGTGCCAGCAGCTTAGGGACAGACTACGAGCAGTACTTC. It specifies CASSLGTDYEQYF.

The gene calls are TRBV27 and TRBJ1-2, with D possibly being TRBD1 (6 bases). This CDR3 is built from 14 residues. Per the germline V gene, CDR1 is MNHEY and CDR2 is SMNVEV (reference sequence). The V end lost 2 bases, the J end lost 6 bases, and 13 bases lay between the germline ends. This chain's CDR3 is CASSLRGGSDGYTF. The CDR3, as DNA: TGTGCCAGCAGTTTACGAGGGGGATCGGATGGCTACACCTTC.

The chain employs TRBV20-1 and TRBJ1-2, with a possible D match to TRBD1 (6 bases). Looked up from germline, CDR1 is DFQATT and CDR2 is SNEGSKA (reference sequence). The CDR3 spans 11 residues. The CDR3 loop reads CSREGDYGYTF. DNA for the CDR3: TGCAGCCGGGAGGGGGACTATGGCTACACCTTC.